One and the same sample provided the 27 T cell receptor beta chains below, sequenced in a study of blood T cell repertoires in COVID-19. Profiling relied on immunoSEQ multiplex PCR, and the TCRdb table lists in-frame clones only, not all of them. The sample carries about 200,000 clones, about 91% recorded once. The sequenced sample consisted of peripheral blood. These receptors originate from a man aged 18 to 29 with active or convalescent COVID-19.

This clone was recorded once. This chain joins TRBV5-4 and TRBJ1-1, with a tentative D call TRBD1 (5 bases). The CDR3 extends over 15 amino acids. The germline V gene encodes CDR1 SGHNT and CDR2 YYREEE (reference sequence). V was cut by 2 bases and J by 1 base, with 12 bases left in between. CDR3 in DNA: TGTGCCAGCAGCTTTTCAGGGTTAGCGAACACTGAAGCTTTCTTT. Translating gives CASSFSGLANTEAFF.

This chain uses TRBV29-1 with TRBJ1-2; TRBD1 matches at 9 bases. The V gene's germline CDR1 is SQVTM and CDR2 ANQGSEA. Trimming took 0 bases from V and 6 from J; bases not matched to a gene: 8. This CDR3 is 15 amino acids long. The CDR3 region has the DNA TGCAGCGTTGAAGACCCACTCGGACAGGGGAATGGCTACACCTTC. Residues: CSVEDPLGQGNGYTF.

The chain joins TRBV24-1 to TRBJ2-2, with a weak D call TRBD1 (6 bases). The length of the CDR3 is 15 residues. The germline gives CDR1 KGHDR, CDR2 SFDVKD. The ends were cut back, 7 bases at V and 4 bases at J, with 15 bases in the middle. CDR3 coding DNA: TGTGCCACCAGCCCCAGGGGCGCGGGCACCGGGGAGCTGTTTTTT. It yields the protein CATSPRGAGTGELFF.

The rearrangement uses TRBV9 and TRBJ2-7; 7 nucleotides line up with TRBD1. This CDR3 is built from 16 residues. The junction had 9 bases not matched to a gene; V was cut back by 0 bases and J by 3 bases. Looked up from germline, CDR1 is SGDLS and CDR2 is YYNGEE. Here the CDR3 DNA reads TGTGCCAGCAGCGTAGGACAGGACAGGCTTCTCTACGAGCAGTACTTC. Residues: CASSVGQDRLLYEQYF.

J is TRBJ1-2 and V is TRBV10-2; D remains ambiguous. Trimming took off 0 bases at V and 4 bases at J, with 12 bases between the two ends. This CDR3 comprises 15 residues. Germline CDR1 reads WSHSY; CDR2 reads SAAADI. The CDR3 DNA sequence: TGCGCCAGCAGTGAGTCGATAGCGTATGTCTATGGCTACACCTTC. It specifies CASSESIAYVYGYTF.

This rearrangement joins TRBV6-2 or TRBV6-3 to TRBJ2-7; TRBD2 is a possible D gene (6 bases). This CDR3 is built from 14 residues. V was trimmed by 4 bases and J by 6 bases, leaving 16 bases between them. Germline values: CDR1 MNHEY, CDR2 SVGEGT. The CDR3 region is CASSWSLGGTEQYF. DNA for the CDR3: TGTGCCAGCAGTTGGTCCCTGGGCGGGACCGAGCAGTACTTC.

In this sample, this clone turned up once. The chain is built from TRBV6-6 and TRBJ1-2; 9 bases agree with TRBD1. CDR3 length: 15 amino acids. Trimming took 0 bases from V and 5 from J; bases not matched to a gene: 4. Germline CDR1 and CDR2: MNHNY and SVGAGI (reference sequence). CDR3 residues: CASSYSQGAKYGYTF. For the CDR3, the DNA is TGTGCCAGCAGTTACTCACAGGGGGCGAAATATGGCTACACCTTC.

This clone showed up just a few times. This chain joins TRBV6-1 and TRBJ1-5; TRBD1 is a possible D gene (6 bases). Germline V CDR1 and CDR2: MNHNS, SASEGT. The CDR3 runs 15 residues. V was shortened by 2 bases and J by 7 bases, with 15 bases between the two germline ends. The DNA of the CDR3 is TGTGCCAGCAGTGAATCAGTCAGGGGCGGGCAGCCCCAGCATTTT. It is translated as CASSESVRGGQPQHF.

The chain employs TRBV19 and TRBJ2-7, with D possibly TRBD1 on 6 matching bases. Looked up from germline, CDR1 is LNHDA and CDR2 is SQIVND (reference sequence). V gave up 7 bases and J gave up 2 bases, with 18 bases separating them. The CDR3 covers 15 residues. CDR3 sequence (DNA): TGTGCCAGTACCCCTCCTGGGCAGGGGACCTACGAGCAGTACTTC. Translating it yields CASTPPGQGTYEQYF.

This clone appeared a few times. The rearrangement uses TRBV27 and TRBJ2-5; no reliable D call. This CDR3 has 11 amino acids. CDR1 and CDR2 from the germline V gene are MNHEY and SMNVEV (reference sequence). Trimming removed 6 bases at V and 3 bases at J, with 5 bases between. Written as DNA, the CDR3 is TGTGCCAGCAGACTAAAAGAGACCCAGTACTTC. Translated: CASRLKETQYF.

V and J are TRBV11-2 and TRBJ1-4; D may be TRBD1 (6 bases). The V and J ends lost 2 bases and 4 bases respectively, with 14 bases between them. The CDR3 contains 16 residues. CDR1 and CDR2 (germline): SGHAT, FQNNGV. For the CDR3, the DNA is TGTGCCAGCAGCTTACTATCAGCCAGGGGTAATGAAAAACTGTTTTTT. As protein: CASSLLSARGNEKLFF.

J is TRBJ1-4 and V is TRBV19; TRBD1 might be the D (6 bases). Trimming shortened V by 8 bases and J by 3 bases, and 22 bases separated the two germline ends. Germline V lookup: CDR1 LNHDA, CDR2 SQIVND (reference sequence). This CDR3 contains 17 residues. CDR3 coding DNA: TGTGCCAGTGGCCACAGGGCCAACTCGGCGGCTAATGAAAAACTGTTTTTT. This sequence encodes CASGHRANSAANEKLFF.

The chain links TRBV19 to TRBJ1-2; 11 nucleotides align to TRBD1. The CDR3 covers 16 residues. V trimming: 7 bases; J trimming: 5 bases; junction bases outside the gene matches: 12. Germline V gene data show CDR1 as LNHDA and CDR2 as SQIVND (reference sequence). CDR3 bases: TGTGCCAGTACCCCAGGACAGGGGGCTTCAGTTTATGGCTACACCTTC. This codes for CASTPGQGASVYGYTF.

The chain recombines TRBV5-4 with TRBJ2-7; D is uncertain. The CDR3 runs to 13 residues. Trimming took 4 bases from V and 0 from J, leaving 8 bases between them. CDR1 is SGHNT and CDR2 is YYREEE in the germline V gene (reference sequence). CDR3 in amino acids: CASSPHSSYEQYF. Written as DNA, the CDR3 is TGTGCCAGCAGCCCCCACAGCTCCTACGAGCAGTACTTC.

As DNA, the CDR3 is TGTGCCAGTAGTATTGGTTTCTACAACTATGGCTACACCTTC. This sequence encodes CASSIGFYNYGYTF. The chain has TRBV19 and TRBJ1-2; no clear D gene. Germline assignment: CDR1 LNHDA and CDR2 SQIVND (reference sequence). V dropped 3 bases and J dropped 2 bases, with 10 bases sitting between them. This CDR3 comprises 14 residues. The complete variable domain, with remaining parts taken from reference TRBV19 and TRBJ1-2, reads DGGITQSPKYLFRKEGQNVTLSCEQNLNHDAMYWYRQDPGQGLRLIYYSQIVNDFQKGDIAEGYSVSREKKESFPLTVTSAQKNPTAFYLCASSIGFYNYGYTFGSGTRLTVV.

This chain joins TRBV30 and TRBJ1-2, with TRBD1 matching over 7 bases. Trimming took 2 bases from V and 5 from J; bases not matched to a gene: 8. Germline CDR1 GTSNPN, CDR2 SVGIG (reference sequence). CDR3 size: 14 residues. CDR3 region: CAWSSTTGWYGYTF. In DNA form, the CDR3 reads TGTGCCTGGAGTTCCACGACAGGGTGGTATGGCTACACCTTC.

This chain uses TRBV9 with TRBJ2-1, with TRBD2 matching 14 bases. Trimming removed 3 bases from V and 8 bases from J; junction bases left unmatched: 10. This CDR3 has 17 amino acids. The germline CDR1 and CDR2 sequences are SGDLS and YYNGEE. The CDR3 sequence: CASSGGGLAGVVDEQFF. DNA of the CDR3: TGTGCCAGCAGCGGAGGGGGACTAGCGGGAGTGGTCGATGAGCAGTTCTTC.

CDR3 bases: TGTGCCAGCGCCAGGGGACAGATGAACACCGGGGAGCTGTTTTTT. Translated, it gives CASARGQMNTGELFF. The chain carries TRBV27 and TRBJ2-2; 7 positions match TRBD1. This CDR3 spans 15 amino acids. Germline CDR1 MNHEY, CDR2 SMNVEV (reference sequence). With V trimmed by 8 bases and J by 1 base, 7 bases remained unmatched.

V and J are TRBV19 and TRBJ2-5; D may be TRBD2 (6 bases). Between the trimmed V and J ends, which lost 3 bases and 5 bases, there was a span of 13 bases. The CDR3 has 14 residues. Per germline, CDR1 LNHDA and CDR2 SQIVND (reference sequence). CDR3 nucleotides: TGTGCCAGTAGTATGAGGGGCAGCGGGGAGACCCAGTACTTC. Translation gives CASSMRGSGETQYF.

This chain links TRBV5-6 with TRBJ2-7; 8 positions agree with TRBD1. The V segment lost 4 bases and the J segment 5 bases; nucleotides outside the gene matches: 11. The germline V gene has CDR1 SGHDT and CDR2 YYEEEE. The length of the CDR3 is 15 residues. CDR3 coding DNA: TGTGCCAGCAGCCCCCAGACAGGGGAAGGGGACGAGCAGTACTTC. Encoded protein: CASSPQTGEGDEQYF.

The V and J genes are TRBV18 and TRBJ2-7; D gene uncertain. This CDR3 region has 14 residues. Trimming left V 2 bases short and J 3 bases short, with 11 bases between. From germline, CDR1 is KGHSH and CDR2 LQKENI. As DNA, the CDR3 is TGTGCCAGCTCACCAGGGCAGGCCCTCTACGAGCAGTACTTC. Its protein is CASSPGQALYEQYF.

The chain joins TRBV5-5 to TRBJ2-3, with TRBD2 matching 12 bases. This CDR3 comprises 16 residues. V shed 4 bases, J shed 5 bases, and the junction held 8 bases outside the gene matches. CDR1 is SGHKS, CDR2 YYEKEE, per germline (reference sequence). In DNA, the CDR3 is TGTGCCAGCAGCCGTGATGCTAGCGGGAGGGGAGATACGCAGTATTTT. Residues: CASSRDASGRGDTQYF.

Only a few counts were recorded for this clone. CDR3 loop: CASSFGGPPGELFF. CDR3 bases: TGTGCCAGCAGCTTCGGGGGTCCGCCGGGGGAGCTGTTTTTT. The J gene is TRBJ2-2, the V gene TRBV5-4, with D possibly being TRBD2 (6 bases). This CDR3 has 14 residues. Germline values: CDR1 SGHNT, CDR2 YYREEE (reference sequence). V lost 2 bases and J lost 8, with 13 bases in between.

This clone was seen only once. The gene calls are TRBV30 and TRBJ1-3; 9 positions agree with TRBD1. CDR1 is GTSNPN, CDR2 SVGIG, per germline (reference sequence). Trimming removed 3 bases from V and 2 bases from J; junction bases left unmatched: 2. The CDR3 is made up of 14 amino acids. CDR3 amino acids: CAWRDRGPGNTIYF. CDR3 coding DNA: TGTGCCTGGAGGGACAGGGGTCCTGGAAACACCATATATTTT. The whole variable domain, filled in from reference TRBV30 and TRBJ1-3, reads SQTIHQWPATLVQPVGSPLSLECTVEGTSNPNLYWYRQAAGRGLQLLFYSVGIGQISSEVPQNLSASRPQDRQFILSSKKLLLSDSGFYLCAWRDRGPGNTIYFGEGSWLTVV.

The chain combines TRBV5-6 with TRBJ1-1, with D hard to call. CDR3 length: 12 amino acids. CDR1 is SGHDT, CDR2 YYEEEE, per germline. Deletions cut 1 base from V and 3 bases from J, with 4 bases between. The CDR3 is CASSLSDTEAFF. CDR3 bases: TGTGCCAGCAGCTTGTCGGACACTGAAGCTTTCTTT.

The chain carries TRBV7-9 and TRBJ1-1; the D is unclear. Trimming took 1 base from V and 4 from J, leaving 10 bases between them. This CDR3 region has 14 residues. Germline assignment: CDR1 SEHNR and CDR2 FQNEAQ (reference sequence). The CDR3 coding sequence is TGTGCCAGCAGCTTAGGCGGGGTAGGCACTGAAGCTTTCTTT. It translates to CASSLGGVGTEAFF.

The rearrangement links TRBV7-6 to TRBJ1-1; D gene uncertain. Trimming removed 0 bases from V and 8 bases from J, with 19 bases in between. Germline V gene data show CDR1 as SGHVS and CDR2 as FNYEAQ. This CDR3 region has 16 residues. CDR3 DNA: TGTGCCAGCAGCTTAGCACTTGACTACACCCATGCCGAAGCTTTCTTT. Amino acids: CASSLALDYTHAEAFF.